Below are 22 T cell receptor beta chains sequenced from a single sample in a study of blood T cell repertoires in COVID-19. TCRdb's copy holds only in-frame clones and misses some; the assay was immunoSEQ multiplex PCR. Of about 140,000 clones detected, around 83% appear once; the ten largest clones hold 8.9%. The sequencing sample was made of peripheral blood. The receptor set was obtained from a man aged 30 to 45 with COVID-19, enrolled during active disease.

The chain is built from TRBV7-8 and TRBJ2-1; D might be TRBD1 (5 bases). The V gene lost 6 bases and the J gene lost 10 bases, with 16 bases spanning the gap. This CDR3 is 13 amino acids long. In germline, CDR1 is SGHVS, CDR2 FQNEAQ. The CDR3 nucleotides read TGTGCCAGCAGTGGAGACAGAAACCTGGAGCAGTTCTTC. The encoded protein is CASSGDRNLEQFF. The full variable domain, its missing parts supplied by reference TRBV7-8 and TRBJ2-1, is GAGVSQSPRYKVAKRGQDVALRCDPISGHVSLFWYQQALGQGPEFLTYFQNEAQLDKSGLPSDRFFAERPEGSVSTLKIQRTQQEDSAVYLCASSGDRNLEQFFGPGTRLTVL.

The chain is built from TRBV11-2 and TRBJ2-7; unclear D gene. The CDR3 contains 14 residues. CDR1 is SGHAT, CDR2 FQNNGV, per germline. The V end was cut by 1 base, the J end by 0 bases, with 7 bases between. The CDR3 loop reads CASSLAQVSYEQYF. CDR3 DNA sequence: TGTGCCAGCAGCTTAGCTCAGGTCTCCTACGAGCAGTACTTC.

This chain joins TRBV30 and TRBJ2-3; maybe TRBD1 (5 bases). Germline-derived CDR1 and CDR2 are GTSNPN and SVGIG (reference sequence). This CDR3 has 13 amino acids. The V end was cut by 0 bases, the J end by 5 bases, with 9 bases between. The CDR3 region is CAWSVDRGDTQYF. In DNA form, the CDR3 reads TGTGCCTGGAGTGTAGACAGAGGAGATACGCAGTATTTT. Using reference TRBV30 and TRBJ2-3 for the parts outside the CDR3, the full variable domain is SQTIHQWPATLVQPVGSPLSLECTVEGTSNPNLYWYRQAAGRGLQLLFYSVGIGQISSEVPQNLSASRPQDRQFILSSKKLLLSDSGFYLCAWSVDRGDTQYFGPGTRLTVL.

CDR3 loop: CASSSLGGRSSGNTIYF. As DNA, the CDR3 is TGTGCCAGCAGTTCCCTGGGGGGGCGCTCCTCTGGAAACACCATATATTTT. The chain recombines TRBV28 with TRBJ1-3, with D perhaps TRBD1 (6 bases). The CDR3 runs 17 residues. The germline V gene has CDR1 MDHEN and CDR2 SYDVKM. Deletions cut 4 bases from V and 0 bases from J, with 16 bases between.

The chain is built from TRBV21-1 and TRBJ2-4; the tabulated D call, TRBD1, remains unverified against the DNA. TRBV21-1 is recorded as a pseudogene. This CDR3 has 13 amino acids. The CDR3 loop reads CASSKDSKNIQYF. The CDR3 region has the DNA TGTGCCAGCAGCAAAGACAGTAAAAACATTCAGTACTTC.

The genes are TRBV30 and TRBJ2-7; tentative D call: TRBD2 (6 bases). The germline CDR1 and CDR2 sequences are GTSNPN and SVGIG (reference sequence). V shed 2 bases and J shed 0 bases, with 8 bases lying between them. This CDR3 comprises 13 residues. This chain's CDR3 is CAWSRGNSYEQYF. CDR3 DNA sequence: TGTGCCTGGAGTCGGGGGAACTCCTACGAGCAGTACTTC.

This rearrangement joins TRBV11-3 to TRBJ2-7; D ambiguous. The V gene's germline CDR1 is SGHNT and CDR2 YENEEA. V gave up 5 bases and J gave up 5 bases, with 19 bases separating them. The CDR3 contains 15 residues. The CDR3 DNA is TGTGCCAGCAGCCTACTATTGATGTCCGCCCACGAGCAGTACTTC. This codes for CASSLLLMSAHEQYF.

This clone was observed a few times. This chain uses TRBV11-2 with TRBJ1-5; D is possibly TRBD1 (5 bases). Between the trimmed V and J ends, which lost 0 bases and 4 bases, there was a span of 7 bases. Germline-derived CDR1 and CDR2 are SGHAT and FQNNGV. The CDR3 is 14 residues long. CDR3 region: CASSLDRANQPQHF. The CDR3 DNA sequence: TGTGCCAGCAGCTTAGACAGGGCAAATCAGCCCCAGCATTTT.

The chain is built from TRBV24-1 and TRBJ2-1, with TRBD1 matching over 10 bases. V shed 6 bases and J 4 bases; nucleotides not matched to a gene: 2. The CDR3 consists of 14 residues. The germline gives CDR1 KGHDR, CDR2 SFDVKD. As DNA, the CDR3 is TGTGCCACCAGTTTGGGACAGGGGTACAATGAGCAGTTCTTC. Translating it yields CATSLGQGYNEQFF.

V gene TRBV2 combines with J gene TRBJ2-7, with 12 positions matching TRBD1. The CDR3 is 14 residues long. Per germline, CDR1 SNHLY and CDR2 FYNNEI. Trimming cost V 7 bases and J 6 bases; bases outside gene matches: 7. The CDR3 nucleotides are TGTGCCAGCAACCCCGGGACAGGGGGCGTCGAGCAGTACTTC. The encoded protein is CASNPGTGGVEQYF.

The chain has TRBV13 and TRBJ2-5; D is possibly TRBD2 (6 bases). CDR1 is PRHDT, CDR2 FYEKMQ, per germline (reference sequence). CDR3 length equals 12 residues. The germline V and J ends were trimmed by 5 bases and 5 bases, with 9 bases remaining between them. CDR3 nucleotides: TGTGCCAGCAGCCGCGGGACGGAGACCCAGTACTTC. Translation gives CASSRGTETQYF.

This clone came up a few times. The V and J genes are TRBV21-1 and TRBJ2-2; the table's D call, TRBD1, has no DNA check behind it. TRBV21-1 is recorded as a pseudogene. The CDR3 has 16 amino acids. The CDR3 nucleotides read TGTGCCAGCAGCTCTCAGGACAGGGCCGGCACCGGGGAGCTGTTTTTT. Translation: CASSSQDRAGTGELFF.

The rearrangement uses TRBV21-1 and TRBJ1-4. TRBV21-1 is a pseudogene. CDR3 size: 16 residues. The CDR3 region has the DNA TGTGCCAGCAGCTTACCTGTACTACCTACTAATGAAAAACTGTTTTTT. Amino acids: CASSLPVLPTNEKLFF.

This chain joins TRBV5-6 and TRBJ2-7, with a weak D call TRBD1 (6 bases). This CDR3 comprises 14 residues. Germline assignment: CDR1 SGHDT and CDR2 YYEEEE. V lost 2 bases to trimming and J lost 3 bases, with 12 bases between them. CDR3 residues: CASSLSGVRYEQYF. The CDR3 bases are TGTGCCAGCAGCTTATCAGGGGTCCGCTACGAGCAGTACTTC.

In this sample, this clone turned up a few times. The chain combines TRBV4-3 with TRBJ2-1; D may be TRBD1 (5 bases). CDR3 length equals 15 residues. V lost 3 bases and J lost 5, with 14 bases in between. Germline V gene data show CDR1 as LGHNA and CDR2 as YSLEER. CDR3 coding DNA: TGCGCCAGCAGCCAGTGGGTAACAGGAAACAATGAGCAGTTCTTC. The encoded protein is CASSQWVTGNNEQFF.

V is TRBV4-1 and J is TRBJ1-5; TRBD1 agrees at 10 bases. V lost 0 bases to trimming and J lost 6 bases; unmatched junction nucleotides: 5. The CDR3 is 16 residues long. Germline V lookup: CDR1 MGHRA, CDR2 YSYEKL. The CDR3 protein is CASSQDNRDRGQPQHF. The CDR3 nucleotides are TGCGCCAGCAGCCAAGATAATCGGGACAGGGGTCAGCCCCAGCATTTT.

The count of this clone is one. The chain uses TRBV7-3 and TRBJ1-2, with 8 bases that match TRBD1. V gave up 3 bases and J gave up 5 bases; unmatched junction bases: 8. Germline V gene lookup returns CDR1 SGHTA and CDR2 FQGTGA. The CDR3 consists of 15 residues. Here the CDR3 reads CASSFAGTGDYGYTF. Written as DNA, the CDR3 is TGTGCCAGCAGCTTCGCCGGGACAGGAGATTATGGCTACACCTTC.

V gene TRBV4-1 combines with J gene TRBJ2-7; the D is unclear. Germline V gene data show CDR1 as MGHRA and CDR2 as YSYEKL. With 3 bases removed from V and 5 bases from J, the gap between germline ends came to 8 bases. This CDR3 spans 12 amino acids. The CDR3 DNA follows: TGCGCCAGCAGCCATTTGGGCAACGAGCAGTACTTC. This translates into CASSHLGNEQYF.

This rearrangement joins TRBV5-1 to TRBJ2-5, with D hard to call. V was cut by 2 bases and J by 5 bases, with 4 bases left in between. This CDR3 has 11 amino acids. Germline-derived CDR1 and CDR2 are SGHRS and YFSETQ. The CDR3 loop is CASSLSETQYF. The DNA for the CDR3 is TGCGCCAGCAGCTTAAGCGAGACCCAGTACTTC.

The chain carries TRBV29-1 and TRBJ2-5, with a tentative D call TRBD1 (6 bases). V gave up 7 bases and J gave up 6 bases, with 12 bases separating them. The CDR3 length is 11 residues. CDR1 and CDR2 (germline): SQVTM, ANQGSEA. This chain's CDR3 is CSATGTKTQYF. The DNA of the CDR3 is TGCAGCGCTACCGGGACAAAGACCCAGTACTTC.

The chain has TRBV6-5 and TRBJ2-2; 8 bases match TRBD2. The V segment lost 11 bases and the J segment 4 bases; nucleotides outside the gene matches: 9. The CDR3 covers 14 residues. CDR1 and CDR2 from the germline V gene are MNHEY and SVGAGI. CDR3 coding DNA: TGTGCCGCGGCCAGCGGGAGAGGCACCGGGGAGCTGTTTTTT. As protein: CAAASGRGTGELFF.

V is TRBV21-1 and J is TRBJ2-5; the table's D call TRBD1 went unverified against the DNA. TRBV21-1 is a listed pseudogene. CDR3 length equals 11 residues. The CDR3 region is CASSKMASQYF. For the CDR3, the DNA is TGTGCCAGCAGCAAAATGGCTTCCCAGTACTTC.